This T cell receptor beta chain was sequenced for a study of shared clonotypes between healthy human individuals. Broader study findings: The four-donor shared clonotypes exceeded non-shared clonotypes in generation probability, with non-shared ones scoring lower. Larger richness was generally estimated for naive than memory subsets. Naive CD4 clonotypes overlapped across a handful of donors at roughly 5%.

About this clone: Its antigen is as yet unknown.

Replicate sorted-subset PCRs were loaded with approximately 200 ng DNA, 30,000 to 35,000 T cell genomes. Sequencing was performed with immunoSEQ multiplex PCR; in TCRdb, only in-frame clones are kept and a portion is missing. The sample consists of hundreds of thousands of clones, approximately 97% of them appearing once. The V end lost 6 bases, the J end lost 1 base, and 15 bases lay between the germline ends. The CDR3 sequence is 15 residues long. Germline assignment: CDR1 MNHEY and CDR2 SVGAGI. Sample: naive CD4+ T cells sorted from blood. Indicated subset: CD45RA+ positively selected. This chain uses TRBV6-5 with TRBJ1-2; maybe TRBD1 (5 bases). The TCR was taken from a woman in her 30s in good health. CDR3 bases: TGTGCCAGCAGACCTACGGCGGGGCGTAACTATGGCTACACCTTC. This codes for CASRPTAGRNYGYTF.